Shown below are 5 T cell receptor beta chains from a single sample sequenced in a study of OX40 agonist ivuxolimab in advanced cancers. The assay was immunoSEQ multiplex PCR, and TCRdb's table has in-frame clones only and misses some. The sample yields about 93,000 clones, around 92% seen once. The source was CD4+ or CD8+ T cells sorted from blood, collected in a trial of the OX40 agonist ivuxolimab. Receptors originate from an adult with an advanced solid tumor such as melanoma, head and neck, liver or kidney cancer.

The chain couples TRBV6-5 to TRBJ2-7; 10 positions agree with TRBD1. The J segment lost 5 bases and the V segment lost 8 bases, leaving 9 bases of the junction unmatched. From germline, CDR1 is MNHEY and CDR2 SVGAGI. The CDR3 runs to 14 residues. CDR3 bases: TGTGCCAGCCTACCGGGACAGGGGATCCACGAGCAGTACTTC. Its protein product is CASLPGQGIHEQYF.

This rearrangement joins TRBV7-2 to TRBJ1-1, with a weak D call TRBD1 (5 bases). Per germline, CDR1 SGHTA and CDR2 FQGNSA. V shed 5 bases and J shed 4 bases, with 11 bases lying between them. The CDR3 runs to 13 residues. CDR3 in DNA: TGTGCCAGCAGCGCCAGGGTTTCCACTGAAGCTTTCTTT. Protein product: CASSARVSTEAFF.

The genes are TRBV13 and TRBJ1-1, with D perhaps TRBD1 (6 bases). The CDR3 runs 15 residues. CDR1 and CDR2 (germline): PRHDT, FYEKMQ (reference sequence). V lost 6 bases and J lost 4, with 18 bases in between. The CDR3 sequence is CASRVRGRGGTEAFF. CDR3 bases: TGTGCCAGCAGGGTGCGAGGCAGGGGTGGCACTGAAGCTTTCTTT.

CDR3 DNA sequence: TGTGCCAGCAGTGGGGTGTTCGGGAGCGGGGGAGAGACCCAGTACTTC. This translates into CASSGVFGSGGETQYF. The chain uses TRBV2 and TRBJ2-5; 8 bases match TRBD2. V shed 4 bases and J 4 bases; nucleotides not matched to a gene: 11. The CDR3 runs to 16 residues. In germline, CDR1 is SNHLY, CDR2 FYNNEI. Full variable domain (outside the CDR3, taken from reference TRBV2 and TRBJ2-5): EPEVTQTPSHQVTQMGQEVILRCVPISNHLYFYWYRQILGQKVEFLVSFYNNEISEKSEIFDDQFSVERPDGSNFTLKIRSTKLEDSAMYFCASSGVFGSGGETQYFGPGTRLLVL.

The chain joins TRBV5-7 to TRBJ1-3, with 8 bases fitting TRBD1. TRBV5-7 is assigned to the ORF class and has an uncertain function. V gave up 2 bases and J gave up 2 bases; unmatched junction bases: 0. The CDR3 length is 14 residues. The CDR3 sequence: CASSLQGAGNTIYF. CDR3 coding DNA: TGTGCCAGCAGCTTACAGGGGGCTGGAAACACCATATATTTT.